This T cell receptor beta chain was found in a study of blood T cell repertoires in COVID-19. For the study at large: Material from acute and convalescent COVID-19 was sourced from the United States, Italy and Spain. Nucleic acid was either cDNA or gDNA, and it came from T cells, B-cell-depleted T cells, or PBMCs.

V lost 0 bases to trimming and J lost 2 bases, with 10 bases between them. The CDR3 runs to 15 residues. CDR1 is MGHRA and CDR2 is YSYEKL in the germline V gene. Per the original methods: Researchers report that nucleated cell counts were estimated from reference gene primer amplification. Using immunoSEQ multiplex PCR, the repertoire was profiled, and TCRdb retains in-frame clones only, with some absent. The V and J calls and clone size were taken over from that table, and D and trimming were inferred from the DNA. The table has some 90,000 clones, approximately 87% seen once. This sequence originates from a human donor in a cohort sampled during active COVID-19. The specimen sequenced was peripheral blood. V and J are TRBV4-1 and TRBJ1-1; D may be TRBD1 (6 bases). CDR3 in amino acids: CASSQETGQNTEAFF. DNA for the CDR3: TGCGCCAGCAGCCAAGAGACAGGCCAAAACACTGAAGCTTTCTTT.